The sequence of this T cell receptor (beta chain) was determined in a study of T-cell reconstitution after alpha-beta-depleted transplantation in children. Preparation of the TCRbeta library involved a method that used unique molecular identifiers. MiXCR, run by TCRdb on the PCR reads, gives a single entry per CDR3 protein. Among about 460,000 distinct CDR3 sequences listed, under 15% were seen once. The CDR3 extends over 15 amino acids. This clonotype was found a few times. This specimen was PBMCs from the stem cell graft donor, taken from the stem cell graft. The chain uses TRBV21-1 and TRBJ2-7; TRBD1 was called by the table and not checked on the DNA. TRBV21-1 is labeled a pseudogene. This sequence was found in a human donor who donated a stem cell graft to a child with combined immunodeficiency. CDR3 DNA sequence: TGTGCCAGCAGCAAACTCGGACAGGGGAGTAACGAGCAGTACTTC. Protein: CASSKLGQGSNEQYF.